This TCR beta chain was captured by sequencing in a study of cytomegalovirus exposure and HLA in healthy donors. The method was immunoSEQ multiplex PCR; TCRdb's version includes in-frame clones alone and lacks a portion of them. The sample consists of 180,000 or so clones, around nine tenths of them appearing once. Whole-study results and caveats: Many donors carried some public TCRs, although rarity characterized most TCR sequences. Reported results showed that the classifier diagnosed cytomegalovirus status with high specificity and sensitivity. According to a subsequent analysis, TCR clusters from the first cohort were inclined to appear together in the roughly 130 validation repertoires. Cytomegalovirus association was assigned to around 150 TCR beta chains.

About this clone itself: Its antigen is undetermined.

Germline V gene sequence: CDR1 MNHEY, CDR2 SMNVEV (reference sequence). This CDR3 region has 15 residues. With 6 bases clipped from V and 4 bases from J, the junction kept 5 bases outside the gene matches. Material for sequencing was PBMCs. This TCR derives from a young man in good health and CMV-seropositive. The chain is built from TRBV27 and TRBJ2-1; 11 positions match TRBD1. The CDR3 loop is CASRDGQGAYNEQFF. The CDR3 DNA is TGTGCCAGCAGGGACGGACAGGGGGCTTACAATGAGCAGTTCTTC.